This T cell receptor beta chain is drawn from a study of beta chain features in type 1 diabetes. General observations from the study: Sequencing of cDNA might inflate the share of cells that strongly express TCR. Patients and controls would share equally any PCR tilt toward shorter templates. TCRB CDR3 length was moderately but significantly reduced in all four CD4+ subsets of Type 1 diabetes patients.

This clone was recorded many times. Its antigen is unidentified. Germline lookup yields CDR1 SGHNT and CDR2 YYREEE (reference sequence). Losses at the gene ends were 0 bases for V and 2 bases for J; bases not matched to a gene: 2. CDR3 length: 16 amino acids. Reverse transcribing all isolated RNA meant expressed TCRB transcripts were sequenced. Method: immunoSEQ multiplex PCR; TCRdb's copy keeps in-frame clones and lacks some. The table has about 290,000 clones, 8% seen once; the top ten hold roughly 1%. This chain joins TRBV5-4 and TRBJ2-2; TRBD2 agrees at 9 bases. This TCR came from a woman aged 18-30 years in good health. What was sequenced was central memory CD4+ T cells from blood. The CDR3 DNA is TGTGCCAGCAGCTTGGGACTAGCGGTAAACACCGGGGAGCTGTTTTTT. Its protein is CASSLGLAVNTGELFF. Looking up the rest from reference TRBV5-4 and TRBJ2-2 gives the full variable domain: ETGVTQSPTHLIKTRGQQVTLRCSSQSGHNTVSWYQQALGQGPQFIFQYYREEENGRGNFPPRFSGLQFPNYSSELNVNALELDDSALYLCASSLGLAVNTGELFFGEGSRLTVL.